The clone carrying this T cell receptor (beta chain) has only one observation. The antigen remains undetermined. One end of the junction fails to match germline, which may point to a read error. Tregs were sorted as CD4+CD25+CD127-/low cells. Constant-region reverse primers amplified full-length variable regions, followed by semi-nested Nested Universal Primer A PCR. A single record per CDR3 protein comes from TCRdb applying MiXCR to the 5' RACE reads. The table lists some 30,000 distinct CDR3 sequences, over 20% of them singletons. Overall study results and limits: The larger-cohort validation was restricted to a single TCR beta V-J rearrangement rather than whole repertoires. Tumor Tregs overlapped most with tumor, then blood, naive CD4+ cells.

The CDR3 totals 14 residues. V gene TRBV12-3 or TRBV12-4 combines with J gene TRBJ1-1; 9 nucleotides agree with TRBD1. Source material: tumor-infiltrating Tregs sorted from the breast tumor. The sequence was collected from a female donor with breast cancer. The CDR3 here is CASSLYRGHTEASF. CDR3 DNA: TGTGCCAGCAGTTTATACAGGGGGCACACTGAAGCTTCCTTT.